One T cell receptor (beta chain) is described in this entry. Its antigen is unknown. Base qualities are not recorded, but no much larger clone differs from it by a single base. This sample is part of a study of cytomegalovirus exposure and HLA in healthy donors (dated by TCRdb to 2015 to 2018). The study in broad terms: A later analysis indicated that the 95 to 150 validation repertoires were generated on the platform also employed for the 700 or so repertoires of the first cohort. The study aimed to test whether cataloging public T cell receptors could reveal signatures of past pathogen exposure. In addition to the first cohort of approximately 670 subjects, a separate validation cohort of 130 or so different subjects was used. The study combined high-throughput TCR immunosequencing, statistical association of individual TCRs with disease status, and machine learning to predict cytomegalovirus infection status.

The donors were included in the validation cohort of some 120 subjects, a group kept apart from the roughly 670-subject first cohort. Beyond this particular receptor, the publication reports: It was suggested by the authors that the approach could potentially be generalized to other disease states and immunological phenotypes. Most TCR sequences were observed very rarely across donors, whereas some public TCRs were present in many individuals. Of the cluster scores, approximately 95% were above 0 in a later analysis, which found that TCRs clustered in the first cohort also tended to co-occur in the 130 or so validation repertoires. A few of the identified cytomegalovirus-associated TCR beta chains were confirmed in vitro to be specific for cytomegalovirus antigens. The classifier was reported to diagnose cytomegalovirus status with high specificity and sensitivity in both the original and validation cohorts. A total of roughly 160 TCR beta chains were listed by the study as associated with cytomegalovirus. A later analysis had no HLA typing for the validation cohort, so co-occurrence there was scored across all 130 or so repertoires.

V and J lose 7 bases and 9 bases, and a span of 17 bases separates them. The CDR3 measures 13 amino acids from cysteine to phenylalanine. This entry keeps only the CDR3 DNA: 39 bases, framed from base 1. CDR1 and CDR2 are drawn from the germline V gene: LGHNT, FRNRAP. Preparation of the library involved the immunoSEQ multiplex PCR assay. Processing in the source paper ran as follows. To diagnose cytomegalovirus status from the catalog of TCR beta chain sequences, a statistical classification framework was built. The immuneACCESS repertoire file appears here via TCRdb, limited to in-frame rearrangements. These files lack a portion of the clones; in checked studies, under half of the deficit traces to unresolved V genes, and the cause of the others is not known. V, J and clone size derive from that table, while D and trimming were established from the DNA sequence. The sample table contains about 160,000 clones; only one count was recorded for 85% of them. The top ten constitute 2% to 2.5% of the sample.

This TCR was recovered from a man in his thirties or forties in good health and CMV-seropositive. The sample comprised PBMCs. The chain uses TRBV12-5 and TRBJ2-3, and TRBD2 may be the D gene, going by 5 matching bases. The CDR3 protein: CASAPEGSLTQYF. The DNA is TGTGCTAGTGCCCCGGAAGGGAGTCTAACGCAGTATTTT.